This TCR beta chain appears in the sequencing data of a study of shared clonotypes between healthy human individuals. J lost 6 bases, V lost 2 bases, and 3 bases had no gene match. This CDR3 has 14 amino acids. Looked up from germline, CDR1 is MDHEN and CDR2 is SYDVKM. The healthy adult donors were HIV-negative and reported no recent acute infections or vaccinations. Ten immunoSEQ deep assay plates were used to sequence unsorted PBMC DNA. Original processing notes: Junction-only sequences without quality scores were provided by ImmunoSEQ, so filtering was different. The data were produced by immunoSEQ multiplex PCR, yet TCRdb's version contains in-frame clones alone and is incomplete. V, J and clone size are those of that table, while D and trimming were read from the DNA. The sample records 450,000 to 500,000 clones, about 72% being singletons.

Sequenced input: PBMCs. The chain links TRBV28 to TRBJ2-4; TRBD1 aligns across 8 bases. The receptor was isolated from a middle-aged woman in good health. Some clones in this sample may be carry-over from other donors' samples. The CDR3 DNA reads TGTGCCAGCAGTTTACCAGGGGGCGGAAACATTCAGTACTTC. Residues: CASSLPGGGNIQYF.